This TCR beta chain emerged from a study of T cell changes during pregnancy in multiple sclerosis (dated by TCRdb to between 2019 and 2020). Some background on the complete study: The study examined how the T cell repertoire changed over the course of pregnancy in women with multiple sclerosis.

This clone was observed a single time. Its binding antigen is unknown. No base qualities exist here, and no much larger clone lies one base off it. Libraries were prepared through the immunoSEQ multiplex PCR assay. In TCRdb, the immuneACCESS table is reduced to in-frame sequences with V and J assigned. These tables do not hold every clone; where another copy was compared, an unresolved V gene accounts for under half, and the others remain unexplained. Across this sample there are 90,000 or so clones, with around 94% seen only once. The leading ten clones occupy more than 1.5% of the sample. CDR3 length: 16 amino acids, cysteine to phenylalanine. The read is trimmed to its CDR3 DNA, 48 bases read in frame from base 1. The germline V gene provides CDR1 MGHRA and CDR2 YSYEKL. V ends up 1 base short and J 7 bases short, with an unmatched junction base count of 7.

The input for sequencing was peripheral blood, taken after pregnancy. The TCR sequence derives from a female donor in good health, enrolled as a control in a pregnancy study. The chain was built from TRBV4-1 and TRBJ2-1; 10 of the junction bases match TRBD2. The CDR3 has the sequence CASSQGRTSGRNEQFF. In nucleotide form, the sequence is TGCGCCAGCAGCCAAGGACGGACTAGCGGTCGTAATGAGCAGTTCTTC.